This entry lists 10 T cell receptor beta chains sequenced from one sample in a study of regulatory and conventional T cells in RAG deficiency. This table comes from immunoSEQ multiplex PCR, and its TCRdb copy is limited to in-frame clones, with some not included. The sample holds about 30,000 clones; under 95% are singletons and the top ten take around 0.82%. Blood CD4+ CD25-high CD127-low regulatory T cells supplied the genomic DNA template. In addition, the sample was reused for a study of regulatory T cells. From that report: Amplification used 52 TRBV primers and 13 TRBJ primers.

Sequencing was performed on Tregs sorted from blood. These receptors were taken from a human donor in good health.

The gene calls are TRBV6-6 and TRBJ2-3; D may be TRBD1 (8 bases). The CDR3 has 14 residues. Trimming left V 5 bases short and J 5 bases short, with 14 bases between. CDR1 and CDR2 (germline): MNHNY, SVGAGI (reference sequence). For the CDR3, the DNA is TGTGCCAGCAGTAAACAGGGGGGGAGAGATACGCAGTATTTT. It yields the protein CASSKQGGRDTQYF.

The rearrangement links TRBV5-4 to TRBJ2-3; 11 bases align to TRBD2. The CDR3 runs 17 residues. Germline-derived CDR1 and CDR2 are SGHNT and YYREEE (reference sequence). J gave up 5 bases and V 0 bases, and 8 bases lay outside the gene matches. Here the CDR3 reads CASSLGMLAGGRDTQYF. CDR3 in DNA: TGTGCCAGCAGCTTGGGTATGCTAGCGGGGGGCAGAGATACGCAGTATTTT.

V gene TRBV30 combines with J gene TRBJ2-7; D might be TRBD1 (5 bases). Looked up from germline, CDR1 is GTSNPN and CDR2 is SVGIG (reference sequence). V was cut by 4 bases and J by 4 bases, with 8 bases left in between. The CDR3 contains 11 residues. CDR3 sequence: CAWTTAYEQYF. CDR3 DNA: TGTGCCTGGACGACAGCGTACGAGCAGTACTTC.

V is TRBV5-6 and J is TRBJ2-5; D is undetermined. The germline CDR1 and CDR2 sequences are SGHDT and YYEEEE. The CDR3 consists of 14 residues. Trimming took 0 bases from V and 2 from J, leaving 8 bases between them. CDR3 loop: CASSLGRQQETQYF. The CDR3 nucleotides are TGTGCCAGCAGCTTGGGGCGGCAGCAAGAGACCCAGTACTTC.

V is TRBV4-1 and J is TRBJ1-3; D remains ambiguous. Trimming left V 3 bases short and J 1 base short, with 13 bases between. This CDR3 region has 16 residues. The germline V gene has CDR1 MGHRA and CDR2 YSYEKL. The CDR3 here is CASSHPGPISGNTIYF. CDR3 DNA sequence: TGCGCCAGCAGCCATCCCGGACCGATTTCTGGAAACACCATATATTTT.

This CDR3 is CASSVARHYGYTF. CDR3 bases: TGTGCCAGCAGTGTAGCCAGGCACTATGGCTACACCTTC. The chain is built from TRBV6-1 and TRBJ1-2; D ambiguous. V was clipped by 4 bases and J by 3 bases, with 9 bases between them. Per germline, CDR1 MNHNS and CDR2 SASEGT. The CDR3 totals 13 residues.

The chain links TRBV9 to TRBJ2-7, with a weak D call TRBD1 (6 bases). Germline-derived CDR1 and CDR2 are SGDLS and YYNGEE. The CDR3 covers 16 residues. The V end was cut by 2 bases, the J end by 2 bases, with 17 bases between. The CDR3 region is CASSVGTPTDPYEQYF. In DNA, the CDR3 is TGTGCCAGCAGCGTGGGGACACCGACAGACCCCTACGAGCAGTACTTC.

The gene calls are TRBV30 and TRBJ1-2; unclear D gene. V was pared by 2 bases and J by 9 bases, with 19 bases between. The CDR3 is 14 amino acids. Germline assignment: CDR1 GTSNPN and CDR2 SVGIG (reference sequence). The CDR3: CAWSPPGKGFSYTF. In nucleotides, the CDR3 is TGTGCCTGGAGTCCTCCGGGAAAAGGGTTTAGCTACACCTTC.

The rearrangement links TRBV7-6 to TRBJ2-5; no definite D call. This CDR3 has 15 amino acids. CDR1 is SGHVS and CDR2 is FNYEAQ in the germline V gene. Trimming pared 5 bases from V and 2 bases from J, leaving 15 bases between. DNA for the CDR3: TGTGCCAGCAGCCAACGTCGAGTATTACAAGAGACCCAGTACTTC. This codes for CASSQRRVLQETQYF.

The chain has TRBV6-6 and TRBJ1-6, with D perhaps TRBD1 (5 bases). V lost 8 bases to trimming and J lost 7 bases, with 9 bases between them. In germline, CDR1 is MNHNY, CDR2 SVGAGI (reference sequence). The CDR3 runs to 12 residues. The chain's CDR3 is CASRGGNSPLHF. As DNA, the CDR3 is TGTGCCAGCCGGGGGGGGAATTCACCCCTCCACTTT.